This T cell receptor (beta chain) was captured in a study of T-cell reconstitution after alpha-beta-depleted transplantation in children. In germline, CDR1 is SGHRS, CDR2 YFSETQ. The CDR3 runs 15 residues. V gave up 4 bases and J gave up 3 bases; unmatched junction bases: 4. Unique molecular identifiers were used to barcode this TCRbeta library. TCRdb fed the PCR reads into MiXCR, producing one record per CDR3 protein. The sample gives about 610,000 distinct CDR3 sequences, more than 9% of which show up once; less than 5% is in the top ten. This clonotype turned up a few times. The chain carries TRBV5-1 and TRBJ2-1, with 10 bases matching TRBD2. The TCR originated in a human donor who donated a stem cell graft to a child with acute myeloid leukemia. The sample here was PBMCs from the stem cell graft donor, taken from the stem cell graft. For the CDR3, the DNA is TGCGCCAGCAGCGAAGGGACTAGCGACTACAATGAGCAGTTCTTC. Amino acids: CASSEGTSDYNEQFF.